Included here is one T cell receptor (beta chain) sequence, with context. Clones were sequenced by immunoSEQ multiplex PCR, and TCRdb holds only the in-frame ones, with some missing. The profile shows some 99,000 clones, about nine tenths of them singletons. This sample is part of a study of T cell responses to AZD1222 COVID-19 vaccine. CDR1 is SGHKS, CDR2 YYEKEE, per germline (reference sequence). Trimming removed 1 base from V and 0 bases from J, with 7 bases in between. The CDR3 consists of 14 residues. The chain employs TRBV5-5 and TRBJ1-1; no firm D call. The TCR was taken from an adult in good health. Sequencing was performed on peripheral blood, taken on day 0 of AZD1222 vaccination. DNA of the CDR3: TGTGCCAGCAGCTTGATCCGGATGAACACTGAAGCTTTCTTT. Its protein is CASSLIRMNTEAFF. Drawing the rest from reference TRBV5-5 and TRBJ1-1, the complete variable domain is DAGVTQSPTHLIKTRGQQVTLRCSPISGHKSVSWYQQVLGQGPQFIFQYYEKEERGRGNFPDRFSARQFPNYSSELNVNALLLGDSALYLCASSLIRMNTEAFFGQGTRLTVV.